The rows below give T cell receptor beta chains drawn from one sample of a study of cytomegalovirus exposure and HLA in healthy donors. Clones were read by immunoSEQ multiplex PCR, and TCRdb kept only the in-frame ones, dropping some. This sample has around 88,000 clones; around 84% occur once, and the top ten carry 4.1%. Input material: PBMCs. The receptor source for this set is a woman aged 40 to 50 in good health and CMV-seropositive. Each CDR3 is given with its conserved first and last residue. D genes are given only for firm matches. A clone size is listed for some rows: how often the clone was seen (once, few, many), or a class if it is expanded.

NA,TRBJ2-3,NA,TRBV5-6,TGTGCCAGCAGCTTCCGACAGGAACGGGCAGATACGCAGTATTTT,CASSFRQERADTQYF
NA,TRBJ2-3,TRBD2,TRBV2,TGTGCCAGCAGTGAAGGGAGGGAGGGCCCCTCAGATACGCAGTATTTT,CASSEGREGPSDTQYF
NA,TRBJ2-2,TRBD1,TRBV19,TGTGCCAGTAGTCCTGACAGGGGGGATAACACCGGGGAGCTGTTTTTT,CASSPDRGDNTGELFF
NA,TRBJ2-2,NA,TRBV10-3,TGTGCCATCAGTGGACCTCAGGGGAGCACCGGGGAGCTGTTTTTT,CAISGPQGSTGELFF
NA,TRBJ2-7,NA,TRBV5-6,TGTGCCAGCAGCTCGTTGGCACCGTCCCCCGGGGAGCAGTACTTC,CASSSLAPSPGEQYF
NA,TRBJ2-3,TRBD2,TRBV2,TGTGCCAGCAGGAGGATAACTAGCGGGAATACGCAGTATTTT,CASRRITSGNTQYF
once,TRBJ1-2,NA,TRBV29-1,TGCAGCGTTTGGTTCCAGGCACGTAATGGCTACACCTTC,CSVWFQARNGYTF
NA,TRBJ2-5,NA,TRBV27,TGTGCCAGCAGTTTATCGTTAGTAGAGACCCAGTACTTC,CASSLSLVETQYF
NA,TRBJ1-1,NA,TRBV6-5,TGTGCCAGCATTAAACTAAGCGGGACTGAAGCTTTCTTT,CASIKLSGTEAFF
NA,TRBJ1-2,NA,TRBV7-9,TGTTCCAGCAGCCTCGGCCGAGGTGGCTACACCTTC,CSSSLGRGGYTF
NA,TRBJ2-7,TRBD2,TRBV11-2,TGTGCCAGCAGCCACCGGCGCGGGAGGCCCTACGAGCAGTACTTC,CASSHRRGRPYEQYF
NA,TRBJ1-1,NA,TRBV29-1,TGCAGCGTTAGGAGGGTGAACACTGAAGCTTTCTTT,CSVRRVNTEAFF
NA,TRBJ2-3,TRBD2,TRBV5-8,TGTGCCAGTGGTTTAGGGGCTAGCGGATTTAAAGATACGCAGTATTTT,CASGLGASGFKDTQYF
NA,TRBJ2-2,TRBD2,TRBV5-1,TGCGCCAGCAGACCTAGCGGGGGTGCTACCGGGGAGCTGTTTTTT,CASRPSGGATGELFF
NA,TRBJ2-1,TRBD2,TRBV19,TGTGCCAGTAGTCCACTAGGGCCTAGCGGGACCCATAGGTACAATGAGCAGTTCTTC,CASSPLGPSGTHRYNEQFF
NA,TRBJ2-1,TRBD2,TRBV5-4,TGTGCCAGCAGCCCCTGGGGTAGCGGGAACTACAATGAGCAGTTCTTC,CASSPWGSGNYNEQFF
NA,TRBJ2-1,NA,TRBV11-1,TGTGCCAGCAGCCTAGAGTGGGCCGGTGAGCAGTTCTTC,CASSLEWAGEQFF
NA,TRBJ1-3,TRBD1,TRBV5-1,TGCGCCAGCAGCAAAACCCGGGACAGGGGAAGGGGTAACACCATATATTTT,CASSKTRDRGRGNTIYF
NA,TRBJ2-5,TRBD1,TRBV10-2,TGCGCCAGCAGTCCGGGACAGTACCCAGAGACCCAGTACTTC,CASSPGQYPETQYF
NA,TRBJ2-3,NA,TRBV6-5,TGTGCCAGCAGTTGGGACACAAGCACAGATACGCAGTATTTT,CASSWDTSTDTQYF
NA,TRBJ2-7,TRBD2,TRBV28,TGTGCCAGCAGTAGCCTGACTAGCGAGTTCTACGAGCAGTACTTC,CASSSLTSEFYEQYF
NA,TRBJ1-4,TRBD1,TRBV11-2,TGTGCCAGCAGCTCCCGACAGGGGGCCGAGGAAAAACTGTTTTTT,CASSSRQGAEEKLFF
NA,TRBJ2-7,TRBD1,TRBV15,TGTGCCACCAGCACTTCGCAGGGGGCCTACGAGCAGTACTTC,CATSTSQGAYEQYF
few,TRBJ1-2,NA,TRBV29-1,TGCAGCGTTGCGGCGGACACGTATGGCTACACCTTC,CSVAADTYGYTF
NA,TRBJ2-7,TRBD2,TRBV5-1,TGCGCCAGCAGCTCCGAACCGGGACTAGTCCACTACGAGCAGTACTTC,CASSSEPGLVHYEQYF
NA,TRBJ2-7,TRBD1,TRBV11-2,TGTGCCAGCAGCCGCGGACAGGCCTCTCCCTACGAGCAGTACTTC,CASSRGQASPYEQYF
NA,TRBJ2-2,TRBD1,TRBV28,TGTGCCAGCAGTCCTCGGACAGGCACCGGGGAGCTGTTTTTT,CASSPRTGTGELFF
NA,TRBJ2-5,TRBD2,TRBV11-2,TGTGCCTCAAAGGGTAGCGGGAGCCCCATAGGCCAAGAGACCCAGTACTTC,CASKGSGSPIGQETQYF
NA,TRBJ2-3,NA,TRBV10-1,TGCGCCAGCAGTGAAGGAGGTACGCAGTATTTT,CASSEGGTQYF